One sample yielded the 24 T cell receptor beta chains listed below, sequenced in a study of regulatory T cells in long-lasting Graves disease. Time point of the sample: newly diagnosed GD, antithyroid drugs for less than 3 months. PBMC-extracted RNA yielded the TCR library. Construction of the TCR beta libraries employed iRepertoire HTBI primers in conjunction with Arm-PCR of CDR3 regions. Via MiXCR, TCRdb re-called the multiplex PCR reads, giving one row per CDR3 protein. The table records 500,000 to 700,000 distinct CDR3 sequences, around 15% of them present only once. This sample also appeared in a second study, on T cells in Graves' hyperthyroidism and ophthalmopathy.

Sequences were derived from peripheral blood mononuclear cells (PBMCs), sampled at new diagnosis, from a patient treated with antithyroid drugs. These receptor sequences come from a young woman with Graves disease.

Here the CDR3 reads CASSPQADYGYTF. The CDR3 nucleotides are TGTGCCAGCTCACCACAGGCCGACTATGGCTACACCTTC. The chain employs TRBV18 and TRBJ1-2, with D uncertain. The CDR3 spans 13 residues. Germline CDR1 and CDR2: KGHSH and LQKENI. Trimming stripped 1 base from V and 3 bases from J, with 6 bases between.

The gene calls are TRBV29-1 and TRBJ2-5, with 7 nucleotides matching TRBD1. Per the germline V gene, CDR1 is SQVTM and CDR2 is ANQGSEA. Trimming removed 3 bases from V and 4 bases from J; junction bases left unmatched: 5. This CDR3 contains 13 residues. CDR3 in amino acids: CSVETNRGETQYF. The CDR3 nucleotides read TGCAGCGTTGAGACAAACAGGGGAGAGACCCAGTACTTC.

This clonotype turned up a few times. The chain recombines TRBV5-5 with TRBJ2-3; D unresolved. The CDR3 sequence is 11 residues long. Germline CDR1 and CDR2: SGHKS and YYEKEE (reference sequence). Trimming pared 7 bases from V and 13 bases from J, leaving 16 bases between. Here the CDR3 reads CASYTGPLEYF. The CDR3 nucleotides read TGTGCCAGCTACACCGGGCCCCTAGAGTATTTT. The variable domain in full, with the rest retrieved from reference TRBV5-5 and TRBJ2-3, is DAGVTQSPTHLIKTRGQQVTLRCSPISGHKSVSWYQQVLGQGPQFIFQYYEKEERGRGNFPDRFSARQFPNYSSELNVNALLLGDSALYLCASYTGPLEYFGPGTRLTVL.

This clonotype was counted ten times or more. V gene TRBV6-1 combines with J gene TRBJ1-2; 9 bases match TRBD1. V dropped 8 bases and J dropped 9; count of bases not matched to a gene: 10. CDR1 MNHNS and CDR2 SASEGT come from the germline V gene. The CDR3 is 13 amino acids. The CDR3 sequence: CASRTGDTLSYTF. The CDR3 DNA reads as TGTGCCAGCCGGACAGGGGATACGTTAAGCTACACCTTC.

This clonotype was seen a few times. The chain carries TRBV7-3 and TRBJ1-5; D is possibly TRBD1 (5 bases). Trimming removed 0 bases at V and 2 bases at J, with 20 bases between. Germline CDR1 reads SGHTA; CDR2 reads FQGTGA. CDR3 size: 19 residues. The CDR3 loop is CASSLTTLEGQLGNQPQHF. The CDR3 DNA sequence: TGTGCCAGCAGCTTAACTACTTTAGAGGGGCAACTTGGCAATCAGCCCCAGCATTTT.

This clonotype was detected ten times or more. The CDR3 loop is CASSQMNRAPGYGYTF. The CDR3 coding sequence is TGTGCCAGCAGCCAAATGAACAGGGCCCCTGGATATGGCTACACCTTC. The chain employs TRBV14 and TRBJ1-2, with a tentative D call TRBD1 (6 bases). The CDR3 length is 16 residues. V dropped 2 bases and J dropped 5 bases, with 18 bases sitting between them. The V gene's germline CDR1 is SGHDN and CDR2 FVKESK.

This clonotype was observed a few times. The chain carries TRBV5-1 and TRBJ2-7; 10 nucleotides line up with TRBD2. Germline trimming cut 3 bases from V and 3 bases from J; bases unmatched to any gene: 6. Germline CDR1 SGHRS, CDR2 YFSETQ. The CDR3 consists of 15 residues. The CDR3: CASSWGTSGNYEQYF. CDR3 DNA: TGCGCCAGCAGCTGGGGCACTAGCGGGAACTACGAGCAGTACTTC.

J is TRBJ2-7 and V is TRBV20-1; 13 bases are a match to TRBD2. The germline CDR1 and CDR2 sequences are DFQATT and SNEGSKA (reference sequence). V shed 4 bases, J shed 0 bases, and the junction held 3 bases outside the gene matches. This CDR3 contains 15 residues. This CDR3 is CSATGLAGPSYEQYF. CDR3 coding DNA: TGCAGTGCTACGGGACTAGCGGGACCCTCCTACGAGCAGTACTTC.

This clonotype was counted at least ten times. The chain carries TRBV28 and TRBJ1-1; 8 nucleotides align to TRBD1. Germline V gene sequence: CDR1 MDHEN, CDR2 SYDVKM. The V and J ends lost 6 bases and 2 bases, in that order; junction bases with no gene match: 8. The CDR3 has 15 residues. CDR3 residues: CASSRGDRRNTEAFF. Here the CDR3 DNA reads TGTGCCAGCAGCCGCGGGGACAGGCGAAACACTGAAGCTTTCTTT.

In its sample, this clonotype was seen many times. V gene TRBV7-3 combines with J gene TRBJ1-1; 8 bases are a match to TRBD1. Germline V gene sequence: CDR1 SGHTA, CDR2 FQGTGA. This CDR3 has 13 amino acids. Trimming at V came to 5 bases and at J to 11 bases, leaving 10 bases not matched to a gene. CDR3 nucleotide sequence: TGTGCCAGCAGCCCATCAGGGGGCGGGCGGGCTTTCTTT. It translates to CASSPSGGGRAFF.

Here the CDR3 reads CASSLRDKPDEKLFF. The CDR3 DNA reads as TGTGCCAGCAGCCTCCGGGACAAGCCTGATGAAAAACTGTTTTTT. This chain links TRBV7-3 with TRBJ1-4, with D perhaps matching TRBD1 (6 bases). V was cut by 5 bases and J by 6 bases, with 16 bases left in between. Germline V gene data show CDR1 as SGHTA and CDR2 as FQGTGA. This CDR3 has 15 residues.

This clonotype occurred many times. The chain joins TRBV28 to TRBJ1-3; D call uncertain. The ends were cut back, 8 bases at V and 4 bases at J, with 15 bases in the middle. The CDR3 extends over 14 amino acids. Germline loops: CDR1 MDHEN, CDR2 SYDVKM. The CDR3 region is CASHNGVSGNTIYF. The CDR3 coding sequence is TGTGCCAGCCATAATGGGGTCTCGGGAAACACCATATATTTT.

The chain links TRBV15 to TRBJ2-7; 7 bases line up with TRBD2. After removal of 0 bases from V and 6 bases from J, the junction contained 20 bases not matched to a gene. The CDR3 is 19 amino acids. Germline values: CDR1 LNHNV, CDR2 YYDKDF (reference sequence). CDR3 in amino acids: CATSRDRVGLSFGLAEQYF. The CDR3 DNA reads as TGTGCCACCAGCAGAGATAGAGTGGGACTAAGTTTCGGGCTCGCCGAGCAGTACTTC.

A few counts support this clonotype. The V gene is TRBV20-1, the J gene TRBJ2-7; perhaps TRBD2 as D (5 bases). Germline V CDR1 and CDR2: DFQATT, SNEGSKA (reference sequence). The CDR3 runs to 12 residues. V lost 5 bases and J lost 7, with 15 bases in between. DNA of the CDR3: TGCAGTGCTCTCAATGAGGGATCGGAGCAGTACTTC. Amino acid sequence: CSALNEGSEQYF.

The sample holds a few counts of this clonotype. CDR3 loop: CASSILSNTGELFF. CDR3 bases: TGTGCCAGTAGTATTCTTTCGAACACCGGGGAGCTGTTTTTT. The rearrangement uses TRBV19 and TRBJ2-2; D remains ambiguous. The germline CDR1 and CDR2 sequences are LNHDA and SQIVND (reference sequence). The germline V and J ends were trimmed by 3 bases and 0 bases, with 5 bases remaining between them. There are 14 residues in the CDR3.

The sample holds a few counts of this clonotype. The genes are TRBV19 and TRBJ1-5, with D maybe TRBD1 (6 bases). This CDR3 spans 14 amino acids. Per the germline V gene, CDR1 is LNHDA and CDR2 is SQIVND (reference sequence). The V end was cut by 0 bases, the J end by 11 bases, with 14 bases between. The CDR3, as DNA: TGTGCCAGTAGTATAGATGGACAGAGACGGTCCCAGCATTTT. As protein: CASSIDGQRRSQHF.

This clonotype has a count of ten or more. V usage is TRBV28 and J usage is TRBJ1-5; possible D gene TRBD1, 5 bases. The ends were cut back, 2 bases at V and 9 bases at J, with 14 bases in the middle. CDR1 and CDR2 (germline): MDHEN, SYDVKM. This CDR3 region has 14 residues. This CDR3 reads CASSLGAGSRPQHF. CDR3 nucleotide sequence: TGTGCCAGCAGTTTAGGGGCAGGCTCGCGGCCCCAGCATTTT.

V usage is TRBV6-1 and J usage is TRBJ2-1; D gene uncertain. Per the germline V gene, CDR1 is MNHNS and CDR2 is SASEGT. V was clipped by 5 bases and J by 6 bases, with 8 bases between them. The CDR3 extends over 12 amino acids. CDR3 protein: CASSQSSNEQFF. In DNA, the CDR3 is TGTGCCAGCAGTCAGAGCAGCAATGAGCAGTTCTTC.

This clonotype has ten or more counts. The chain has TRBV28 and TRBJ1-1; TRBD1 matches 8 bases. V lost 6 bases and J lost 4; bases outside the gene matches: 7. The CDR3 runs to 14 residues. CDR1 is MDHEN, CDR2 SYDVKM, per germline. The CDR3 region is CASSRQGSGTEAFF. In nucleotides, the CDR3 is TGTGCCAGCAGCCGACAGGGGTCGGGCACTGAAGCTTTCTTT.

This clonotype was counted at least ten times. The chain links TRBV20-1 to TRBJ2-7, with 13 bases fitting TRBD2. The CDR3 is 15 amino acids. Germline V gene lookup returns CDR1 DFQATT and CDR2 SNEGSKA (reference sequence). Losses at the gene ends were 1 base for V and 3 bases for J; bases not matched to a gene: 3. In DNA, the CDR3 is TGCAGTGCTAGAGTACTAGCGGGAGGGCTCTACGAGCAGTACTTC. It encodes CSARVLAGGLYEQYF.

The table lists this clonotype with many counts. This rearrangement joins TRBV12-3 or TRBV12-4 to TRBJ2-1, with no clear D. The CDR3 extends over 14 amino acids. Trimming pared 3 bases from V and 8 bases from J, leaving 14 bases between. CDR3 amino acids: CASSFLHSGDEQFF. The DNA for the CDR3 is TGTGCCAGCAGTTTCCTTCACTCCGGCGATGAGCAGTTCTTC.

The rearrangement joins TRBV9 to TRBJ1-5; TRBD1 matches at 8 bases. Germline V lookup: CDR1 SGDLS, CDR2 YYNGEE. J was trimmed by 7 bases and V by 4 bases; bases with no gene match: 13. The CDR3 length is 16 residues. In DNA, the CDR3 is TGTGCCAGCAGCAAAGGGCCAGGACAGGGTGGGCAGCCCCAGCATTTT. Translated, it gives CASSKGPGQGGQPQHF.

Turning to this clonotype: This may be a read error, as it is one base from a much larger clone. The chain carries TRBV10-3 and TRBJ2-5, with D possibly matching TRBD1 (7 bases). V was shortened by 3 bases and J by 11 bases, with 28 bases between the two germline ends. Germline V lookup: CDR1 ENHRY, CDR2 SYGVKD. The CDR3 runs 17 residues. This chain's CDR3 is CAISDGRRDRDSNEQYF. CDR3 nucleotides: TGTGCCATCAGTGATGGACGTCGCGACAGGGACTCTAATGAGCAGTACTTC.

The chain carries TRBV18 and TRBJ2-3; no reliable D call. With 6 bases removed from V and 6 bases from J, the gap between germline ends came to 7 bases. CDR3 length: 11 amino acids. Germline CDR1 is KGHSH and CDR2 is LQKENI. The CDR3 sequence: CASSEMDTQYF. The CDR3 DNA sequence: TGTGCCAGCTCGGAGATGGATACGCAGTATTTT. Full variable domain (rest looked up from reference TRBV18 and TRBJ2-3): NAGVMQNPRHLVRRRGQEARLRCSPMKGHSHVYWYRQLPEEGLKFMVYLQKENIIDESGMPKERFSAEFPKEGPSILRIQQVVRGDSAAYFCASSEMDTQYFGPGTRLTVL.